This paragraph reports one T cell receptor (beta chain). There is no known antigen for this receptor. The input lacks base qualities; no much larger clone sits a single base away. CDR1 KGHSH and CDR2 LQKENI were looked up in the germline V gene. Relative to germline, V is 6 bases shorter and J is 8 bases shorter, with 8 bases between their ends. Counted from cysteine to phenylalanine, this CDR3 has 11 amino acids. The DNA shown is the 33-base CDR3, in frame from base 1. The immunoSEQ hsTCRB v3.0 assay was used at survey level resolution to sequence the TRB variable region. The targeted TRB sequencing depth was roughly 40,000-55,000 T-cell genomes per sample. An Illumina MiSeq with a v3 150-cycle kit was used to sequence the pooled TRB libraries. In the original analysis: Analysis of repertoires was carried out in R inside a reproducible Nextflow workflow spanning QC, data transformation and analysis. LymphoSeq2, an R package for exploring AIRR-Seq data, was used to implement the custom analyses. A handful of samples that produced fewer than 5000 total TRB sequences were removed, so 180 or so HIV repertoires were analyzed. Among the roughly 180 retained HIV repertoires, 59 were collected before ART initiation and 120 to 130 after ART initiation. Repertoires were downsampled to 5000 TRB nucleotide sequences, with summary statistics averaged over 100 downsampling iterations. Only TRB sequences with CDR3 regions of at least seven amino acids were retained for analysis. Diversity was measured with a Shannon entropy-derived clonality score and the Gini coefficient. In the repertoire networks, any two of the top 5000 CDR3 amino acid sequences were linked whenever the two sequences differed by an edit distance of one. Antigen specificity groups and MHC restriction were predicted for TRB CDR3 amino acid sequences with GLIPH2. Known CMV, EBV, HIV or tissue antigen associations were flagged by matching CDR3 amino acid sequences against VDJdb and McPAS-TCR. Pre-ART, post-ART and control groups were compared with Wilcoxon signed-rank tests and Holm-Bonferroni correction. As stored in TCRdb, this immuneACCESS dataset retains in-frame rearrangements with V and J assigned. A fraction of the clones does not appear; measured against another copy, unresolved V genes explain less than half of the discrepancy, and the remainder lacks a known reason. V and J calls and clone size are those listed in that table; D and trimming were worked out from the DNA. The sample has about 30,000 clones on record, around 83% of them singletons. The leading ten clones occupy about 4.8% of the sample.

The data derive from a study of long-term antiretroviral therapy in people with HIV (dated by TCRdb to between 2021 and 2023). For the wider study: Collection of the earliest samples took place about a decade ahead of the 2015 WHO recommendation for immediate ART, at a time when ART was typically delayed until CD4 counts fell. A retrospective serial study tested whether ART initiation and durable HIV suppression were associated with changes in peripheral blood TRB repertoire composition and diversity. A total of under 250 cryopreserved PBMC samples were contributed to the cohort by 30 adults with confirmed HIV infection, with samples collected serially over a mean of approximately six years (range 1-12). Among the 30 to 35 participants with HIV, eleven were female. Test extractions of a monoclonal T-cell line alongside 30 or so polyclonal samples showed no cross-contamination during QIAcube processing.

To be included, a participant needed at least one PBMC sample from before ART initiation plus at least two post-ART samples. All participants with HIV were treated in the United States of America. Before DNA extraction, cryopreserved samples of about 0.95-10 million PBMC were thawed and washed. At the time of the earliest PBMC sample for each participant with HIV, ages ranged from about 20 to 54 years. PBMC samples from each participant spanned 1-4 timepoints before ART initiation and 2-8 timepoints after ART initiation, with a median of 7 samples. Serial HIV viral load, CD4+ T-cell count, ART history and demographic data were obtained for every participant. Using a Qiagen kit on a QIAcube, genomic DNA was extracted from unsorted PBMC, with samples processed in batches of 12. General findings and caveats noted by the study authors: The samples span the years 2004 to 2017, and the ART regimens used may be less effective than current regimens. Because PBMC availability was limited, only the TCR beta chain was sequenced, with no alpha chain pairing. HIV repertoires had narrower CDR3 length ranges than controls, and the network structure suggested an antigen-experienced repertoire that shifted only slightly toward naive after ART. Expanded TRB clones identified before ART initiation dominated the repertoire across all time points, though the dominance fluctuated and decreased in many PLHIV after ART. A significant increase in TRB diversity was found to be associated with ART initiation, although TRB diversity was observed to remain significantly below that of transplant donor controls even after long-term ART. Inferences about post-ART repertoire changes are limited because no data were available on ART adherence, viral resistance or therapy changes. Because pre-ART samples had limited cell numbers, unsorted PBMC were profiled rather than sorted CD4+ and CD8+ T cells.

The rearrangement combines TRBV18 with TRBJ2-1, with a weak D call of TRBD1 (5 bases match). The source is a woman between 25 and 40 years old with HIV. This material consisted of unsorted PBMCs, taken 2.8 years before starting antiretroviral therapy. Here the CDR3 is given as CASSVGDEQFF. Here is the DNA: TGTGCCAGCTCCGTAGGGGATGAGCAGTTCTTC.